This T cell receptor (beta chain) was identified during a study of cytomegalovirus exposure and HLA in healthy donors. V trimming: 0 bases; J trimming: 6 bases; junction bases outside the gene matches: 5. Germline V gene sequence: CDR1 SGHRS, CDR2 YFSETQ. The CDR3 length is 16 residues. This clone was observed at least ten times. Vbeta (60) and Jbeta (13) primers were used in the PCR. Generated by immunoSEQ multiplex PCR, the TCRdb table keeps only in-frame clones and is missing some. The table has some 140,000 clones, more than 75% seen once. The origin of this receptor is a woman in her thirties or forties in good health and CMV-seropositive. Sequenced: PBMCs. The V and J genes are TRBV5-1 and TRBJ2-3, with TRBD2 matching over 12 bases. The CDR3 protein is CASSLGLAGDLDTQYF. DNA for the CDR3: TGCGCCAGCAGCTTGGGACTAGCGGGAGATCTGGATACGCAGTATTTT.